The present entry profiles one T cell receptor beta chain with its context. This clone has just one count. Its antigen has not been determined. Qualities for individual bases were not recorded, and no much larger clone is one base off. The source of the sample is a study of blood T cell repertoires in COVID-19 (TCRdb year 2020). A note on the overall study: Collaborator samples came from the United States, Italy and Spain and covered acute and convalescent phases of COVID-19. The prospective study material was composed of cDNA or gDNA derived from T cells, B-cell-depleted T cells, or PBMCs. Subjects who had been exposed to COVID-19, were actively infected with it, or had recovered from it provided the deeply sampled blood TCRbeta repertoires that made up the dataset. A freely available public database, intended as a resource for researchers studying the immune response to SARS-CoV-2, is where the repertoires were released. Samples were obtained from the ongoing ImmuneRACE study (first 160 participants) and from about 1,300 subjects provided by 6 global collaborators. The sample metadata nearly always contained a de-identified subject ID, COVID-19 status, age in years and sex. Where available, HLA class I and class II types were obtained from metadata supplied by the sample provider rather than from assay-based typing.

The immunoSEQ Assay, a bias-controlled multiplex PCR, was used to amplify TCRbeta CDR3 regions from genomic DNA. On the authors' methods: Within the assay, amplification of reference gene primers was used to estimate how many nucleated cells each sample contained. To quantify the absolute abundance of each unique TCRbeta CDR3 rearrangement, sequence reads were collapsed and filtered. Productive Simpson clonality was computed per sample as the square root of Simpson's diversity index over productive rearrangements. The table comes from immuneACCESS by way of TCRdb, which keeps in-frame sequences with V and J called. Part of the clones is missing from these tables; in studies checked, under half for an unresolved V gene and the rest for unknown reasons. V and J calls and clone size come straight from that table; D and trimming were deduced from the DNA. For this sample the table gives some 90,000 clones, of which approximately 87% were detected only once. The ten largest clones add up to about an eighth of the sample.

Per the germline V gene (reference sequence), LGHDT is the CDR1 and YNNKEL is the CDR2. V and J are trimmed by 5 bases and 7 bases, and the gene matches miss 9 bases of the junction. Its CDR3 holds 15 amino acids, cysteine through phenylalanine. Only CDR3 DNA remains: 45 bases, in frame from the first base. The collaborating institutions used their own protocols to collect whole blood in K2EDTA tubes. For TCRbeta analysis, collaborator samples were shipped as frozen whole blood, as isolated PBMCs, or as DNA extracted from either sample type. On the study overall, not on this receptor specifically: Clinical and demographic metadata were provided uncurated, with the amount varying by source and participant.

Sequenced input: peripheral blood. The rearrangement joined TRBV3-1 (or the pseudogene TRBV3-2) to TRBJ1-1; a stretch of 11 junction bases matches TRBD1. The receptor was isolated from a human donor in a cohort sampled during active COVID-19. Here is the DNA: TGTGCCAGCAGCAACCGGACAGGGGGCGTTATTGAAGCTTTCTTT. It codes for CASSNRTGGVIEAFF.